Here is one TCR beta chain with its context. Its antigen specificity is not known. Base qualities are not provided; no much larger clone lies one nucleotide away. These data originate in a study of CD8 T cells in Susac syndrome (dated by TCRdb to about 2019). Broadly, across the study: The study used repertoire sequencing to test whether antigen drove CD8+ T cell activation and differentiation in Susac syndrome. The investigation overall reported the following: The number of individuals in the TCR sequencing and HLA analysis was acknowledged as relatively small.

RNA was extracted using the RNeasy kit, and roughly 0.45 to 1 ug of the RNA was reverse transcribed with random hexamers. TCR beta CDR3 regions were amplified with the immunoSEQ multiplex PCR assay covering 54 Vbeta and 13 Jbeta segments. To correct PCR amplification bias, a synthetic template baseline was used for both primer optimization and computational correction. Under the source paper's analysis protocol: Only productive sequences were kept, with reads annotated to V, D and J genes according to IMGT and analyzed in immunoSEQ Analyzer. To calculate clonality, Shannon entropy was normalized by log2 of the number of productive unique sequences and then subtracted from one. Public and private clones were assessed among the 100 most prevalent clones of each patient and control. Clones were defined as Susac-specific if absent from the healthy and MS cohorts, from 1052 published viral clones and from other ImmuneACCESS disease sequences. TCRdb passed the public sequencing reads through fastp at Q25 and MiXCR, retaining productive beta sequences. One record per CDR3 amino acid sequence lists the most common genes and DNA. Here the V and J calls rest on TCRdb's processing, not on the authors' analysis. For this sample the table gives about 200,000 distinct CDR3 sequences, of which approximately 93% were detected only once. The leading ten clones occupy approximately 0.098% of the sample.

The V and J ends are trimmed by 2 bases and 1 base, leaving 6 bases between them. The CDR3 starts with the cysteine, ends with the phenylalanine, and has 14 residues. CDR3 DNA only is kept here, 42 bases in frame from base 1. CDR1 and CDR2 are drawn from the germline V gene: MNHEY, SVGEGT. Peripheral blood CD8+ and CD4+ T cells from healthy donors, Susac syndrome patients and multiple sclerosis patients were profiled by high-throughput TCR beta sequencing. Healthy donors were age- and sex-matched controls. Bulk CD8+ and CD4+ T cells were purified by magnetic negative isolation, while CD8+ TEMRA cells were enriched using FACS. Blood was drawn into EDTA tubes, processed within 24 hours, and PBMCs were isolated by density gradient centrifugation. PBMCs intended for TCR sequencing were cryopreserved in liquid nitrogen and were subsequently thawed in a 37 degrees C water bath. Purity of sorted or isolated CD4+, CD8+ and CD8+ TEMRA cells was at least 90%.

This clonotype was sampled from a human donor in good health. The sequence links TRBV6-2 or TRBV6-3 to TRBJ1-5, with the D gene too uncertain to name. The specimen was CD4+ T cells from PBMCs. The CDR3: CASSYGRSNQPQHF. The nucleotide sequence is TGTGCCAGCAGTTACGGTCGGAGCAATCAGCCCCAGCATTTT.